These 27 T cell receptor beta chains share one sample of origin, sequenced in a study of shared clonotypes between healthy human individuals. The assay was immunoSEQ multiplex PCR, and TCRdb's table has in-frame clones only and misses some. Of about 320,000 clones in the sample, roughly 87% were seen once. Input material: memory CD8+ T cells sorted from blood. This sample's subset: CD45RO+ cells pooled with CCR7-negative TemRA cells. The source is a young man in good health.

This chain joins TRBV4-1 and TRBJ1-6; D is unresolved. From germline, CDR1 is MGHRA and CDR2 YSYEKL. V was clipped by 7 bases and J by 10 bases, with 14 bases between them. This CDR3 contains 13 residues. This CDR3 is CASIPQPGSPLHF. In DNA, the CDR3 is TGCGCCAGCATACCTCAGCCGGGCTCACCCCTCCACTTT.

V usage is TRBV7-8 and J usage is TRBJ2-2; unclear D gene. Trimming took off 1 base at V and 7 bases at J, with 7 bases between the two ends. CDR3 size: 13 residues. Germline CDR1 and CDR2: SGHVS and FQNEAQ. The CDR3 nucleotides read TGTGCCAGCAGCTTAGATGGGATCGGGGAGCTGTTTTTT. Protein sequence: CASSLDGIGELFF.

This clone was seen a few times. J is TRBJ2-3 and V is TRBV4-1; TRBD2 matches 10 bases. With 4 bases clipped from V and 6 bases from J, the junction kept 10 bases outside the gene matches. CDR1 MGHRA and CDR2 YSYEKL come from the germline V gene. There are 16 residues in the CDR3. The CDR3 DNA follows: TGCGCCAGCAGCCCCCAACTAGCGGGAAGTCGCGATACGCAGTATTTT. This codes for CASSPQLAGSRDTQYF.

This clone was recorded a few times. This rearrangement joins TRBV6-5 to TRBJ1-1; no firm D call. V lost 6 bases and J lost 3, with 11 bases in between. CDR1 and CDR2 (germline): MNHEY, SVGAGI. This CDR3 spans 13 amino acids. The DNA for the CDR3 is TGTGCCAGCAGGGAGGCAGGATACACTGAAGCTTTCTTT. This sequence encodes CASREAGYTEAFF.

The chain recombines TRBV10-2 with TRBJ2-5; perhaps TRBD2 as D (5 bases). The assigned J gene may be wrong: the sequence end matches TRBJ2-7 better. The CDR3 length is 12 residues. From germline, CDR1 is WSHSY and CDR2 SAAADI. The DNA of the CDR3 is TGCGCCAGCAGTACCTCGGGGTACGAGCAGTACTTC. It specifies CASSTSGYEQYF.

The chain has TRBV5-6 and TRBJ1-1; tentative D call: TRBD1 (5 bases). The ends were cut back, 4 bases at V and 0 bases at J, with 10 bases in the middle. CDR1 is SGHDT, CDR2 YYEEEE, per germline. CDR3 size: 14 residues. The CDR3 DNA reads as TGTGCCAGCAGCCTGGGACCGATGAACACTGAAGCTTTCTTT. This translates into CASSLGPMNTEAFF.

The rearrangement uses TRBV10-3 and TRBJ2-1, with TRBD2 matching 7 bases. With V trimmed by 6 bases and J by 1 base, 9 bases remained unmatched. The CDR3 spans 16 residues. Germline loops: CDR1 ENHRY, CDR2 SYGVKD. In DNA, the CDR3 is TGTGCCATCAGCGAAGCGGGACTGGGTTCCTACAATGAGCAGTTCTTC. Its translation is CAISEAGLGSYNEQFF.

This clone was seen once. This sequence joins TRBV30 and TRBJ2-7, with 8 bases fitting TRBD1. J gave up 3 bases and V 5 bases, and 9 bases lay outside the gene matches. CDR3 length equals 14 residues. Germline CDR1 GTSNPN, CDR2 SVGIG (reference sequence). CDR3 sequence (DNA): TGTGCCTGGTCGTACGGGACAGGTTTCTACGAGCAGTACTTC. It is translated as CAWSYGTGFYEQYF.

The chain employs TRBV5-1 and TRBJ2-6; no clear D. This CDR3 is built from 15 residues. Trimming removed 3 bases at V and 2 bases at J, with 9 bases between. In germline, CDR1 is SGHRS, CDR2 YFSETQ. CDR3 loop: CASSSQLTGANVLTF. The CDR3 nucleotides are TGCGCCAGCAGCTCCCAGTTGACTGGGGCCAACGTCCTGACTTTC.

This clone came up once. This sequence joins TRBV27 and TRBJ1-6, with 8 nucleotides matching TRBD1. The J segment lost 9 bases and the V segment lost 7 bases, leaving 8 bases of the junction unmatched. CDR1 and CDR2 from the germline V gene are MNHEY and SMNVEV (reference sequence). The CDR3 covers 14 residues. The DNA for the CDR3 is TGTGCCAGCACCAAAACAGGGGGAGTTTCACCCCTCCACTTT. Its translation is CASTKTGGVSPLHF.

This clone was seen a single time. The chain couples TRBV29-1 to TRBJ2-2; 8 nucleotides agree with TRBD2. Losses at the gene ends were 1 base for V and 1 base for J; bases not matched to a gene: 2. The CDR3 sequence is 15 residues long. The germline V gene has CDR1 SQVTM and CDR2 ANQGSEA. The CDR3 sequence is CSVEVAGMNTGELFF. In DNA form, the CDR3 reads TGCAGCGTTGAAGTAGCGGGGATGAACACCGGGGAGCTGTTTTTT.

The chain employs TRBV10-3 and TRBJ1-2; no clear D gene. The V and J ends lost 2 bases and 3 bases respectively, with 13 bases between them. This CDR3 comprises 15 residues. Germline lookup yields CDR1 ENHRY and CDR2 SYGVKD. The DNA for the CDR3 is TGTGCCATCAGTGAGCGGGAGGTTTGGTACTATGGCTACACCTTC. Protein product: CAISEREVWYYGYTF.

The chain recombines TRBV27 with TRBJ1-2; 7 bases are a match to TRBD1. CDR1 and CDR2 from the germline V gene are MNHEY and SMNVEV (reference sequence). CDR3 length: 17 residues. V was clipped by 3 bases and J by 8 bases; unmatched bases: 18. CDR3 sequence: CASSFLAGQLPPRGYTF. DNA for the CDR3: TGTGCCAGCAGTTTTTTGGCGGGACAGCTCCCTCCCAGGGGCTACACCTTC.

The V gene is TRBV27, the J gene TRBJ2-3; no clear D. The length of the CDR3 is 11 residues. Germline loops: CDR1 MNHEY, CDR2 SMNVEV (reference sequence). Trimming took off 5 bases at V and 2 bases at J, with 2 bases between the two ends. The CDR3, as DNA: TGTGCCAGCAGTGACACAGATACGCAGTATTTT. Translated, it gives CASSDTDTQYF.

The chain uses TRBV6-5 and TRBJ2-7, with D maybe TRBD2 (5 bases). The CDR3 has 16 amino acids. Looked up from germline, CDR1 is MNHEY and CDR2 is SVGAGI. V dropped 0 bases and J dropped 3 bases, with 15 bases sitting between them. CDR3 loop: CASSYSTGESGYEQYF. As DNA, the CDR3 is TGTGCCAGCAGTTACTCGACTGGGGAGAGCGGCTACGAGCAGTACTTC.

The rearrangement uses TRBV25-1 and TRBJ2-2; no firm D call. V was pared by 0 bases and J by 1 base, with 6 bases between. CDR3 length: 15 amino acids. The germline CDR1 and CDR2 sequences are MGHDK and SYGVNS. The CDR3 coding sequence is TGTGCCAGCAGTGAATATGCAGGGAACACCGGGGAGCTGTTTTTT. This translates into CASSEYAGNTGELFF.

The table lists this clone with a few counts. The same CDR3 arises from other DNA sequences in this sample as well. CDR3 sequence reads: CASSLVLKDTQYF. The CDR3, as DNA: TGTGCCAGCAGCTTAGTCTTAAAAGATACGCAGTATTTT. The gene calls are TRBV11-2 and TRBJ2-3; D is uncertain. This CDR3 has 13 residues. Germline CDR1 reads SGHAT; CDR2 reads FQNNGV. V was trimmed by 1 base and J by 5 bases, leaving 7 bases between them.

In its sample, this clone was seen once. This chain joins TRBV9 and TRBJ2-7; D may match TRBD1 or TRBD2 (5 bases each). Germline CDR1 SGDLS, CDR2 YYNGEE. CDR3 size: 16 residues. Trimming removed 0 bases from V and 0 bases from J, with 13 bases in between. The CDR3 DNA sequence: TGTGCCAGCAGCGTAGAGGGGACGCCCAGCTCCTACGAGCAGTACTTC. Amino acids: CASSVEGTPSSYEQYF.

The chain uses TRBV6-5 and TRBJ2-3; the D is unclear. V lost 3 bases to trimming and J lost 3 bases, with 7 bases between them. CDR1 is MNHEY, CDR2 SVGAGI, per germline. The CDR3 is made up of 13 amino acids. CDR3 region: CASSYPPTDTQYF. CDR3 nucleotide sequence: TGTGCCAGCAGTTATCCGCCTACAGATACGCAGTATTTT.

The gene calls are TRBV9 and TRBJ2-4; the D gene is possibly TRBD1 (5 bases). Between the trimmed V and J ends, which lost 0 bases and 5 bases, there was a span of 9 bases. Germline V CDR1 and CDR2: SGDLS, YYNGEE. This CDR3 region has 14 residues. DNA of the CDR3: TGTGCCAGCAGCGTAGCGACAGAGCAAAACATTCAGTACTTC. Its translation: CASSVATEQNIQYF.

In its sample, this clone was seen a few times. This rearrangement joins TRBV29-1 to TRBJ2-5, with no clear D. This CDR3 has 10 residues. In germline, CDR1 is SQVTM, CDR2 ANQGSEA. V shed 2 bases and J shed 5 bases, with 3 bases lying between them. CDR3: CSVEWETQYF. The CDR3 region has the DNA TGCAGCGTTGAATGGGAGACCCAGTACTTC.

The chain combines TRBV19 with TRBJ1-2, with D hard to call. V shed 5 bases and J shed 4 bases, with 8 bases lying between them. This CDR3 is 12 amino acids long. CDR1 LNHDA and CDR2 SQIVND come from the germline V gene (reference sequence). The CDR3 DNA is TGTGCCAGTAGTCCGGGCCCCTATGGCTACACCTTC. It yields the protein CASSPGPYGYTF.

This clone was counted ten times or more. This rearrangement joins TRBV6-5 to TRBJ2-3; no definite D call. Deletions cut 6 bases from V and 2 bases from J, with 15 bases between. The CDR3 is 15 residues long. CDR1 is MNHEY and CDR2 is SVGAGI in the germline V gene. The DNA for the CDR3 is TGTGCCAGCAGCCCTCGAGGATTCTTCACAGATACGCAGTATTTT. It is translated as CASSPRGFFTDTQYF.

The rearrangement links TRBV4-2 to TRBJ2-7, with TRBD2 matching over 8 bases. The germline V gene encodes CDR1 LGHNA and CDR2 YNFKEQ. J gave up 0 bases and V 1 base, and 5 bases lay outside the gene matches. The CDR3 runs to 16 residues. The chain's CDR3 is CASSQVLAGFSYEQYF. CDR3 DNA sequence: TGTGCCAGCAGCCAAGTGTTAGCGGGATTCTCCTACGAGCAGTACTTC.

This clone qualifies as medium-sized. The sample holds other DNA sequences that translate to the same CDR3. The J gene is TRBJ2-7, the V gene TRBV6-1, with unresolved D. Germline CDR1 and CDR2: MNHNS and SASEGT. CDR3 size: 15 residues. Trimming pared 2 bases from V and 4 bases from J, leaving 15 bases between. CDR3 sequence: CASSELIDTTYEQYF. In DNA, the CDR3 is TGTGCCAGCAGTGAACTGATAGACACCACATACGAGCAGTACTTC.

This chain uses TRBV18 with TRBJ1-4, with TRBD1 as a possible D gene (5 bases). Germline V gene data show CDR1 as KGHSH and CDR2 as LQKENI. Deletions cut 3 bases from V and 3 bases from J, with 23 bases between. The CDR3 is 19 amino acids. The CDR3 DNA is TGTGCCAGCTCACCCCGGGACCCACTATTCCCCACAGCTAATGAAAAACTGTTTTTT. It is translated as CASSPRDPLFPTANEKLFF.

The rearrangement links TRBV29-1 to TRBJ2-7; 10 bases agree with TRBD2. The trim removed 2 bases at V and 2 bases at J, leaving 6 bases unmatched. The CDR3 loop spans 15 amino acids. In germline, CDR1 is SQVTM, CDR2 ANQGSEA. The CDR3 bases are TGCAGCGTTGAACAAAGGACTAGCGGAACCTACGAGCAGTACTTC. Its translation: CSVEQRTSGTYEQYF.